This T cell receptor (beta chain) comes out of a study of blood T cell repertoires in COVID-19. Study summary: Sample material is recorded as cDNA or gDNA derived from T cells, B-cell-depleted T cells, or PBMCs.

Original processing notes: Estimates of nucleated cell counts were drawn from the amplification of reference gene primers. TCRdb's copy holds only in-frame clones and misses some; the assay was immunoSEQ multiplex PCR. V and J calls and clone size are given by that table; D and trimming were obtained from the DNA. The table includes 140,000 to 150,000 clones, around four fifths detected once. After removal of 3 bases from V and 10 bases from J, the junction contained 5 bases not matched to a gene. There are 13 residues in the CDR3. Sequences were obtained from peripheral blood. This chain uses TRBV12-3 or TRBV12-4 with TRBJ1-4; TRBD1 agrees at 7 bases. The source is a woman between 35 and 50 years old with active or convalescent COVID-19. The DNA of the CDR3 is TGTGCCAGCAGTTTGGCAGGGGGTGGAAAACTGTTTTTT. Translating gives CASSLAGGGKLFF.